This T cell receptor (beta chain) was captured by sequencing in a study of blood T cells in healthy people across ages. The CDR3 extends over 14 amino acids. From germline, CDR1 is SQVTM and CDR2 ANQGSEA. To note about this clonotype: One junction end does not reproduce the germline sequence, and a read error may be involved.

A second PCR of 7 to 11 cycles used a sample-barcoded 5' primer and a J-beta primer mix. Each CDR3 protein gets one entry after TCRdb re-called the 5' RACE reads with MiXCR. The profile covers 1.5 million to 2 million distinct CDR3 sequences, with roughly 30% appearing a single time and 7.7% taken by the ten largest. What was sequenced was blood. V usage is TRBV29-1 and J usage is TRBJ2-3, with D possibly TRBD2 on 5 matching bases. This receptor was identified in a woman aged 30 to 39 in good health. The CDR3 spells CSVTGIQRTDTQYF. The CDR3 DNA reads TGCAGCGTTACCGGGATTCAGCGCACCGATACGCAGTATTTT.